A single sample gave rise to the 6 T cell receptor beta chains below, sequenced in a study of high-grade serous ovarian cancer treatment subgroups. Tumor tissue was taken before any definitive surgery or chemotherapy was given. Assay used: immunoSEQ multiplex PCR; TCRdb lists only in-frame clones, some missing. The sample lists 7,500 to 9,500 clones; 78% were seen once. The source material was tumor tissue. The receptors derive from a human donor with high-grade serous ovarian cancer.

The V gene is TRBV13, the J gene TRBJ2-3; D is undetermined. Trimming took 5 bases from V and 4 from J, leaving 16 bases between them. This CDR3 comprises 15 residues. CDR1 and CDR2 (germline): PRHDT, FYEKMQ (reference sequence). This CDR3 reads CASSILGYRADTQYF. The CDR3, as DNA: TGTGCCAGCAGCATCCTTGGGTATCGGGCAGATACGCAGTATTTT.

CDR3 sequence reads: CASSQGQGAINEQFF. The DNA of the CDR3 is TGTGCCAGCAGCCAGGGACAGGGGGCGATTAATGAGCAGTTCTTC. The chain combines TRBV11-2 with TRBJ2-1; TRBD1 matches 12 bases. Per germline, CDR1 SGHAT and CDR2 FQNNGV. Trimming removed 5 bases from V and 7 bases from J; junction bases left unmatched: 6. This CDR3 is built from 15 residues. The full variable domain, completed using reference TRBV11-2 and TRBJ2-1, is EAGVAQSPRYKIIEKRQSVAFWCNPISGHATLYWYQQILGQGPKLLIQFQNNGVVDDSQLPKDRFSAERLKGVDSTLKIQPAKLEDSAVYLCASSQGQGAINEQFFGPGTRLTVL.

Comments on this clone: One end of the junction does not line up with germline, which may come from a read error. The chain recombines TRBV20-1 with TRBJ1-2; 8 bases fit TRBD1. The CDR3 sequence is 8 residues long. The germline V gene has CDR1 DFQATT and CDR2 SNEGSKA (reference sequence). Here the CDR3 reads CSDADRAF. CDR3 nucleotides: TGCAGTGACGCGGACAGGGCCTTC.

J is TRBJ2-2 and V is TRBV19; D not resolved. The length of the CDR3 is 15 residues. CDR1 and CDR2 (germline): LNHDA, SQIVND (reference sequence). V was pared by 5 bases and J by 5 bases, with 15 bases between. In nucleotides, the CDR3 is TGTGCCAGTAGTCCTTCGCCCAAGCTTACCGGGGAGCTGTTTTTT. It encodes CASSPSPKLTGELFF.

The chain links TRBV4-2 to TRBJ2-4, with TRBD1 matching 8 bases. There are 17 residues in the CDR3. V shed 0 bases and J 2 bases; nucleotides not matched to a gene: 6. Germline assignment: CDR1 LGHNA and CDR2 YNFKEQ. CDR3 sequence (DNA): TGTGCCAGCAGCCAAGATGCAGGGGGCCGAACCAAAAACATTCAGTACTTC. This gives the protein CASSQDAGGRTKNIQYF.

The chain carries TRBV19 and TRBJ2-4; tentative D call: TRBD1 (6 bases). V lost 2 bases and J lost 7, with 18 bases in between. The germline V gene encodes CDR1 LNHDA and CDR2 SQIVND (reference sequence). The CDR3 spans 16 residues. This CDR3 reads CASSINRDNYRNIQYF. The CDR3 DNA reads TGTGCCAGTAGTATAAACCGGGACAACTACAGGAACATTCAGTACTTC.